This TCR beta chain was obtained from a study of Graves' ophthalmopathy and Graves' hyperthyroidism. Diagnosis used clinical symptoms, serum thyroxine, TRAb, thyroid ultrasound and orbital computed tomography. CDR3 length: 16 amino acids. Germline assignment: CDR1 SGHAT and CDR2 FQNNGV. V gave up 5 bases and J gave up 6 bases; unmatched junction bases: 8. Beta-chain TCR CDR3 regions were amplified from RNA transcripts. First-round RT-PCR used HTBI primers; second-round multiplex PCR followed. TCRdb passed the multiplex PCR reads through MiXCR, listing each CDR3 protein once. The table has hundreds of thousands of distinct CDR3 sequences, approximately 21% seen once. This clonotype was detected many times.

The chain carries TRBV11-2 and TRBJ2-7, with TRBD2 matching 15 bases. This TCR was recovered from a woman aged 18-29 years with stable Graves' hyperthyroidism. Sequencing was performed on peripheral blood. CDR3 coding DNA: TGTGCCAGCAGCCTCAAAAGGACTAGCGGGAGGGTCGAGCAGTACTTC. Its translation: CASSLKRTSGRVEQYF.